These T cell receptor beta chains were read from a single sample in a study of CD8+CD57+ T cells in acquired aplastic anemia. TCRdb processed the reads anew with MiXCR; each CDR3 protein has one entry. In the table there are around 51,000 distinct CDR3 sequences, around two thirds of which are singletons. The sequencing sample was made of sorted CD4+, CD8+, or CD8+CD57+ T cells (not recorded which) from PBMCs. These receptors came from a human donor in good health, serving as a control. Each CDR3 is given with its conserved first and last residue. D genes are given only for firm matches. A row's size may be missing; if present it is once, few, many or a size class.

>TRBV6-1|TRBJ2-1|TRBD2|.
CATRGLADNEQFF
TGTGCCACCCGCGGACTAGCGGACAATGAGCAGTTCTTC
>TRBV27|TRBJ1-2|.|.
CASVPVGGALLGYTF
TGTGCCAGCGTACCTGTGGGGGGCGCGTTGCTTGGCTACACCTTC
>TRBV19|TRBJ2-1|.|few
CASSIDPISNEQFF
TGTGCCAGTAGTATAGACCCTATTAGCAATGAGCAGTTCTTC
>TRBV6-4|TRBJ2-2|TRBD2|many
CASSESGSNGELFF
TGTGCCAGCAGTGAAAGCGGGAGTAACGGGGAGCTGTTTTTT
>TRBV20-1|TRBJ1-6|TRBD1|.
CSASQGSGGPSPLHF
TGCAGTGCTAGCCAAGGGTCAGGGGGCCCTTCACCCCTCCACTTT
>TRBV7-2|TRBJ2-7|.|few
CASSFKVLPYEQYF
TGTGCCAGCAGCTTTAAGGTCTTACCCTACGAGCAGTACTTC
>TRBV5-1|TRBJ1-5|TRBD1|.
CASSRDSGNQPQHF
TGCGCCAGCAGCCGGGACAGCGGCAATCAGCCCCAGCATTTT
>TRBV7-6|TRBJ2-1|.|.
CASSSSLENEQFF
TGTGCCAGCAGCTCCTCCCTGGAAAATGAGCAGTTCTTC
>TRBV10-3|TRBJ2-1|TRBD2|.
CAISDIAGGPYNEQFF
TGTGCCATCAGTGATATAGCGGGAGGACCTTACAATGAGCAGTTCTTC
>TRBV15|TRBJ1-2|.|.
CATSRDPQPRGGYTF
TGTGCCACCAGCAGAGATCCCCAACCCCGAGGGGGCTACACCTTC
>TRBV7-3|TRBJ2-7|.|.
CASSLSGAAGGYEQYF
TGTGCCAGCAGCTTATCGGGGGCAGCAGGGGGCTACGAGCAGTACTTC
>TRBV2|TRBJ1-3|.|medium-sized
CASSDSGSSGNTIYF
TGTGCCAGCAGTGACTCTGGAAGCTCTGGAAACACCATATATTTT
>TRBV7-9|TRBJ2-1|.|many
CASSLLDSISYNEQFF
TGTGCCAGCAGCCTTCTCGATTCTATATCTTACAATGAGCAGTTCTTC
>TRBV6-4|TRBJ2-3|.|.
CASSDSAGFTDTQYF
TGTGCCAGCAGTGACTCCGCGGGATTCACGGATACGCAGTATTTT
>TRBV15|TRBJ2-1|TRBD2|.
CATSRDLSSGSSSEQFF
TGTGCCACCAGCAGAGATCTGTCTAGCGGGAGTTCGTCTGAGCAGTTCTTC
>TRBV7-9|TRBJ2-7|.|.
CASSYGSSYEQYF
TGTGCCAGCAGTTACGGGAGCTCCTACGAGCAGTACTTC
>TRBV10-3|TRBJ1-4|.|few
CAANGPGNEKLFF
TGTGCCGCAAATGGGCCAGGGAATGAAAAACTGTTTTTT
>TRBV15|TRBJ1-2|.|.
CATSRPSWGGQHYGYTF
TGTGCCACCAGCCGCCCGTCATGGGGGGGCCAGCACTATGGCTACACCTTC
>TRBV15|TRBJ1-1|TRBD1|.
CATSRIWDRGTEAFF
TGTGCCACCAGCAGGATTTGGGACAGGGGCACTGAAGCTTTCTTT
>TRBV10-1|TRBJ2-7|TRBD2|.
CASSESGLAGGEQYF
TGCGCCAGCAGTGAGTCCGGACTAGCGGGAGGCGAGCAGTACTTC
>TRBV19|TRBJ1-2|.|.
CASSIWGRDYSYTF
TGTGCCAGTAGTATCTGGGGGCGCGACTATAGCTACACCTTC
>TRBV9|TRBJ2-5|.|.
CASSMRTGDGETQYF
TGTGCCAGCAGCATGAGGACGGGGGACGGGGAGACCCAGTACTTC
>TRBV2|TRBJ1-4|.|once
CASSPAGELEKLFF
TGTGCCAGCAGCCCGGCAGGGGAGCTGGAAAAACTGTTTTTT
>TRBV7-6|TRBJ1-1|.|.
CASSSLGGADTEAFF
TGTGCCAGCAGCTCCCTCGGAGGGGCCGACACTGAAGCTTTCTTT
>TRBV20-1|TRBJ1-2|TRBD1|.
CSARSRTGYGYTF
TGCAGTGCTAGATCCCGGACAGGCTATGGCTACACCTTC
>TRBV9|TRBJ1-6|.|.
CASRGGLDSPLHF
TGTGCCAGCAGGGGGGGACTGGATTCACCCCTCCACTTT
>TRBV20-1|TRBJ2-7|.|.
CSVSRDMHYEQYF
TGCAGTGTTAGCCGGGACATGCACTACGAGCAGTACTTC